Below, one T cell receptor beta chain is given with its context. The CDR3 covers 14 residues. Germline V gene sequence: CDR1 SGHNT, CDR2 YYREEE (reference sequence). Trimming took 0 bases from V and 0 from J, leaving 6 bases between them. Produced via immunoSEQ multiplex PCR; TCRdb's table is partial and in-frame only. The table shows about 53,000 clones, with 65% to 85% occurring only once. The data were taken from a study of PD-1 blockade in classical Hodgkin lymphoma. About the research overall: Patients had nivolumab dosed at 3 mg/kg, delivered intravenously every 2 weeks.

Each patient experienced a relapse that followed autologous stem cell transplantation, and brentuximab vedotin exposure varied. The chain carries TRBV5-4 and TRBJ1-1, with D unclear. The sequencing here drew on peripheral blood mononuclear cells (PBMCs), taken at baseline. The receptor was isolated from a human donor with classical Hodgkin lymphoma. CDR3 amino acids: CASSLGGLNTEAFF. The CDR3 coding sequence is TGTGCCAGCAGCTTGGGGGGTTTGAACACTGAAGCTTTCTTT.